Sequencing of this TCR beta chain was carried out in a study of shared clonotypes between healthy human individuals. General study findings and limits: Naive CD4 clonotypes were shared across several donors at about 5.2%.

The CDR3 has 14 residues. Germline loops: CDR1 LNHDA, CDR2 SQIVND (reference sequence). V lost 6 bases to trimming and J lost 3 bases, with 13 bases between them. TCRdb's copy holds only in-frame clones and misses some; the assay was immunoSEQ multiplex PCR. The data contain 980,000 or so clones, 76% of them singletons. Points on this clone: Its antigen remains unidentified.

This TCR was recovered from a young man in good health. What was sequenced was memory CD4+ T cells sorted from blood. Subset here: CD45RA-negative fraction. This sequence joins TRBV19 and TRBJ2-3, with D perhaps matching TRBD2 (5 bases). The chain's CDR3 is CASRRGSKTDTQYF. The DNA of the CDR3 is TGTGCCAGTAGAAGAGGGTCAAAGACAGATACGCAGTATTTT.